This TCR beta chain was captured in a study of T cells in Graves' hyperthyroidism and ophthalmopathy. Notes on the study in general: Most thyroid clonotypes expanded above 0.001 appeared in blood too. A 13 V-J model separated ophthalmopathy from stable hyperthyroidism.

At least ten counts were recorded for this clonotype. As yet, its antigen is unknown. Thyroid ultrasound, orbital computed tomography, clinical symptoms, and serum thyroxine and TRAb underpinned diagnoses. PBMCs were collected from an approximately 10 ml volume of fresh peripheral blood. TCR beta CDR3 sequences were amplified from RNA transcripts. The HTBI primer set drove a first-round RT-PCR of the TCR CDR3. TCRdb fed the multiplex PCR reads into MiXCR, producing one record per CDR3 protein. Of roughly 400,000 distinct CDR3 sequences in the sample, 15% to 19% were seen once. CDR3 length: 14 residues. V lost 0 bases, J lost 3 bases, and 4 bases stayed unmatched. Germline V gene sequence: CDR1 DFQATT, CDR2 SNEGSKA (reference sequence).

The clonotype originates from a woman aged 18-29 years with Graves' hyperthyroidism that later progressed to Graves' ophthalmopathy. The V gene is TRBV20-1, the J gene TRBJ2-7, with 8 bases identical to TRBD1. Sequencing was carried out using blood. The CDR3 DNA reads TGCAGTGCTAGAGACGACAGGGGTGACTACGAGCAGTACTTC. Its protein product is CSARDDRGDYEQYF.